This T cell receptor beta chain was sequenced during a study of Ad26.COV2.S vaccination and SARS-CoV-2 variants (dated by TCRdb to the early 2020s). General notes on the study: Donors in the vaccine arm were drawn from COV1001, a multicentre, randomized, double-blind, placebo-controlled phase I-IIa trial testing Ad26.COV2.S in healthy adults. Trial participants were randomized into five groups of five, in which low-dose or high-dose Ad26.COV2.S was given once or twice, or placebo was given on both occasions. Sequencing of the TCRbeta repertoire served to evaluate the specificity and breadth of SARS-CoV-2-reactive T cell receptors following Ad26.COV2.S vaccination. Blinding of investigators to trial group allocation was maintained during experiments and outcome assessment. The TCR-sequenced set comprised approximately 32 samples: some 20 Ad26.COV2.S vaccine recipients, 5 placebo recipients and 8 SARS-CoV-2 convalescent individuals. Dosing of Ad26.COV2.S was intramuscular, at either 5x10^10 or 1x10^11 viral particles, delivered as one shot or as two shots spaced 56 days apart.

In light of the paper, this sample's treatment or condition label describes: around 19 received Ad26.COV2.S at low or high dose, single or two shots; roughly 5 received placebo; per-sample allocation not given. Repertoires of vaccine and placebo recipients were sequenced from samples taken on day 63 after the first injection. In Cohort 1b, about 27 adults aged 18-55 years were enrolled at a single site in Boston, USA, between 29 July and 7 August 2020. As a vaccine, Ad26.COV2.S was a replication-incompetent adenovirus type 26 vector that expressed a prefusion-stabilized SARS-CoV-2 spike protein derived from the original Wuhan strain. V drops 6 bases and J drops 3 bases, leaving 9 bases in between. CDR3 length: 12 amino acids, cysteine to phenylalanine. Of all the DNA, just the CDR3 is kept, 36 bases in frame from base 1. Summary of the overall study and its limitations: Vaccine and placebo recipients had similar non-spike TCR breadth, a finding consistent with the vaccine containing only spike. Spike-specific TCR breadth was higher in Ad26.COV2.S recipients than in placebo recipients (P = 0.0014). The authors noted that total T cell responses may have been underestimated by the TCR breadth and depth analyses. After vaccination, spike-specific CD8+ and CD4+ T cell responses were reported to show substantial breadth. The study was not powered to compare responses between vaccine doses or regimens.

Details on this clone: What antigen it recognizes has not been identified. Base qualities are not recorded, but no much larger clone differs from it by a single base.

TCRbeta CDR3 regions were sequenced with the immunoSEQ Assay. After extraction, genomic DNA underwent amplification by bias-controlled multiplex PCR, followed by high-throughput sequencing. The paper's processing steps were these. To quantify the absolute abundance of every unique TCRbeta CDR3 region, sequences were collapsed and filtered. T cell fraction was estimated by normalization of TCRbeta template counts to usable DNA, with usable DNA being measured through amplification of reference genes present in all nucleated cells. Repertoire TCRs were annotated as SARS-CoV-2-specific by exact matching of V gene, CDR3 amino acid sequence and J gene to a known reactive TCR set. The reference SARS-CoV-2 TCR set came from MIRA and was filtered for enrichment in COVID-19-positive ImmuneCODE repertoires, removing public or cross-reactive TCRs. Using the MIRA antigens, annotated TCRs were further analysed by specific ORF or by position within an ORF. Breadth was defined as annotated unique rearrangements over total unique productive rearrangements; depth was the summed frequency of those rearrangements. Two-sided Wilcoxon rank-sum tests were applied when comparing TCR breadth between groups. TCRdb stores this immuneACCESS table with in-frame sequences only. Part of the clones is absent; in the studies checked, under half of the shortfall reflects unresolved V genes, and no reason is known for the rest. V and J calls and clone size are given by that table; D and trimming were obtained from the DNA. The sample yields about 350,000 clones; roughly 85% were counted once. The top ten constitute about 3.3% of the sample.

The sequence derives from a person aged 18-60 years who received the Ad26.COV2.S COVID-19 vaccine or a placebo. Sequences were derived from peripheral blood, sampled in a trial of Ad26.COV2.S vaccine versus placebo. The chain was built from TRBV12-3 or TRBV12-4 and TRBJ2-7, with no reliable assignment of the D segment. The CDR3 corresponds to CASSPGIYEQYF. Read as DNA, the sequence is TGTGCCAGCAGCCCCGGCATCTACGAGCAGTACTTC.